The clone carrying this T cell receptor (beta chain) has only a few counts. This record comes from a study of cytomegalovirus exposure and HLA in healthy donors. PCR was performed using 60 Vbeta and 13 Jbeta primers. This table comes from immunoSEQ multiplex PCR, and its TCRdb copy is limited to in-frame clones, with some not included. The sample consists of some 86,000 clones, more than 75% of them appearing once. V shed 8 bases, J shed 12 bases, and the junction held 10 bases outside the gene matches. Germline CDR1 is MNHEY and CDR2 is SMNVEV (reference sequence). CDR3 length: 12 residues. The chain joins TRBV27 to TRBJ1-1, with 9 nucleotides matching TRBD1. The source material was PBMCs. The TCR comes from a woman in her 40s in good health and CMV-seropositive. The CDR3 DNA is TGTGCCAGCGCTCCGGGACAGGGCGCGACTTTCTTT. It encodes CASAPGQGATFF.